The table lists the clone carrying this T cell receptor (beta chain) with many counts. The antigen remains undetermined. The sample comes from a study of beta chain features in type 1 diabetes. General study findings and limits: PCR might pick shorter templates more often, in the same way for patients and controls.

Expressed TCRB transcripts were sequenced because the isolated RNA had all been reverse transcribed beforehand. Assay: immunoSEQ multiplex PCR; the TCRdb copy retains only in-frame clones and omits some. This table holds roughly 150,000 clones, 11% found once. Only one heparinised blood draw was taken per donor, and its volume averaged roughly 0.12 L. CD4+ naive, central memory, regulatory and stem cell-like memory subsets were isolated by sorting on CD45RO/CCR7/CD25/CD127/CD95/CD27. This TCR came from a man younger than 35 in good health. Sequencing was done on a sample of central memory CD4+ T cells from blood.

CDR3 sequence reads: CASSFRGLETQYF. CDR3 nucleotides: TGTGCCAGCAGCTTTCGCGGTCTGGAGACCCAGTACTTC. This chain links TRBV7-2 with TRBJ2-5; no firm D call. Germline CDR1 and CDR2: SGHTA and FQGNSA. Trimming pared 3 bases from V and 5 bases from J, leaving 10 bases between. The CDR3 contains 13 residues.